The rows below give T cell receptor beta chains drawn from one sample of a study of cytomegalovirus exposure and HLA in healthy donors. Profiled with immunoSEQ multiplex PCR; TCRdb holds only in-frame clones, not every one. This sample has around 90,000 clones, with about 66% found just once. The material sequenced was PBMCs. The origin of the receptors is a woman between 50 and 59 years old in good health and CMV-seropositive. The conserved cysteine and the conserved F or W are not part of the CDR3 here. Fields, in order: J gene, V gene, CDR3 protein.

j_gene: TRBJ2-7; v_gene: TRBV6-6; CDR3aa: ASSYWRGGNDEQY
j_gene: TRBJ1-4; v_gene: TRBV2; CDR3aa: ASNQKAAYEKLF
j_gene: TRBJ2-3; v_gene: TRBV2; CDR3aa: ASRRTSTRDTQY
j_gene: TRBJ2-3; v_gene: TRBV27; CDR3aa: ASSLRGYTDTQY
j_gene: TRBJ1-4; v_gene: TRBV7-8; CDR3aa: ASSSLQGITNEKLF
j_gene: TRBJ1-2; v_gene: TRBV5-6; CDR3aa: ASSLERGQGYT
j_gene: TRBJ1-2; v_gene: TRBV28; CDR3aa: ASSELGTGASNYGYT
j_gene: TRBJ1-1; v_gene: TRBV6-5; CDR3aa: ASSYSTMNTEAF
j_gene: TRBJ2-5; v_gene: TRBV5-6; CDR3aa: ASSLFPGTDQETQY
j_gene: TRBJ2-3; v_gene: TRBV30; CDR3aa: AWRGTSGGLTDTQY
j_gene: TRBJ1-1; v_gene: TRBV9; CDR3aa: ASSPRQEMNTEAF
j_gene: TRBJ1-1; v_gene: TRBV7-2; CDR3aa: ASSLVRGTEAF
j_gene: TRBJ2-7; v_gene: TRBV6-1; CDR3aa: ASRLTGFPYEQY
j_gene: TRBJ2-1; v_gene: TRBV11-1; CDR3aa: ASSLWTSGGAFSLEQF
j_gene: TRBJ2-5; v_gene: TRBV28; CDR3aa: ASSLYREKTQY
j_gene: TRBJ1-2; v_gene: TRBV30; CDR3aa: AWSGGLGYGYT
j_gene: TRBJ1-5; v_gene: TRBV7-9; CDR3aa: ASSLEGGGNQPQH
j_gene: TRBJ2-6; v_gene: TRBV7-8; CDR3aa: ASSSRGTSSGANVLT
j_gene: TRBJ1-6; v_gene: TRBV6-5; CDR3aa: ASSYSISGDSPLH
j_gene: TRBJ1-2; v_gene: TRBV11-2; CDR3aa: ASSLEGGYGYT
j_gene: TRBJ1-5; v_gene: TRBV7-8; CDR3aa: ASSFARVQSLSPSQPQH
j_gene: TRBJ2-3; v_gene: TRBV7-3; CDR3aa: ASSPGTSGAPDTQY
j_gene: TRBJ1-4; v_gene: TRBV11-2; CDR3aa: ASSPSGNEKLF
j_gene: TRBJ1-6; v_gene: TRBV27; CDR3aa: ASRRDWGSPLH
j_gene: TRBJ2-7; v_gene: TRBV5-5; CDR3aa: ASSLEGYRGYEQY
j_gene: TRBJ1-3; v_gene: TRBV6-1; CDR3aa: ASSEETGGYVNTIY
j_gene: TRBJ2-3; v_gene: TRBV6-5; CDR3aa: ASSAGVTFTDTQY
j_gene: TRBJ1-1; v_gene: TRBV5-1; CDR3aa: ASSLAVGGGTEAF
j_gene: TRBJ2-7; v_gene: TRBV6-5; CDR3aa: ASSYASGGHSYEQY
j_gene: TRBJ1-2; v_gene: TRBV6-5; CDR3aa: ASSYGSMGLYGYT
j_gene: TRBJ2-7; v_gene: TRBV10-3; CDR3aa: AISETDGNYEQY
j_gene: TRBJ2-3; v_gene: TRBV7-2; CDR3aa: ASSLGVQRSTDTQY